Shown below are 13 T cell receptor beta chains from a single sample sequenced in a study of cytotoxic CD8 clonotypes in ibrutinib-treated CLL. This table comes from immunoSEQ multiplex PCR, and its TCRdb copy is limited to in-frame clones, with some not included. The sample consists of about 140,000 clones, 60% to 80% of them appearing once. Source: PBMCs, taken after 12 months of ibrutinib treatment. The receptors shown here come from a human donor with chronic lymphocytic leukemia.

CDR3 DNA: TGTGCTAGTGGTGGAATGGGCGGCGGTGAGCAGTTCTTC. Translating gives CASGGMGGGEQFF. This chain links TRBV12-5 with TRBJ2-1; the D is unclear. Germline V gene lookup returns CDR1 LGHNT and CDR2 FRNRAP. This CDR3 spans 13 amino acids. V dropped 5 bases and J dropped 9 bases, with 14 bases sitting between them.

The CDR3 region has the DNA TGTGCCAGTAGTTCGCCCGGACAGGGCTATAAGAACGAGCAGTACTTC. It encodes CASSSPGQGYKNEQYF. The genes are TRBV19 and TRBJ2-7; 8 positions match TRBD1. CDR1 LNHDA and CDR2 SQIVND come from the germline V gene (reference sequence). This CDR3 comprises 16 residues. V trimming: 5 bases; J trimming: 5 bases; junction bases outside the gene matches: 14.

This rearrangement joins TRBV6-6 to TRBJ2-7; perhaps TRBD1 as D (6 bases). Germline assignment: CDR1 MNHNY and CDR2 SVGAGI (reference sequence). The CDR3 loop spans 15 amino acids. V lost 3 bases, J lost 1 base, and 13 bases lay in between. As DNA, the CDR3 is TGTGCCAGCAGTTATTCCGGGACACTGTCCTACGAGCAGTACTTC. It codes for CASSYSGTLSYEQYF.

This clone was picked up one time. J is TRBJ2-5 and V is TRBV14; perhaps TRBD2 as D (6 bases). CDR1 is SGHDN and CDR2 is FVKESK in the germline V gene. There are 17 residues in the CDR3. The ends were cut back, 0 bases at V and 2 bases at J, with 16 bases in the middle. CDR3 nucleotide sequence: TGTGCCAGCAGCCAAGATCGCGGCGCGGGGATACAAGAGACCCAGTACTTC. It specifies CASSQDRGAGIQETQYF.

The rearrangement links TRBV18 to TRBJ2-7; unclear D gene. The germline V and J ends were trimmed by 2 bases and 2 bases, with 13 bases remaining between them. Germline V gene lookup returns CDR1 KGHSH and CDR2 LQKENI. CDR3 size: 15 residues. DNA for the CDR3: TGTGCCAGCTCACCAAATAAAGGTGCCCCCTACGAGCAGTACTTC. Translating gives CASSPNKGAPYEQYF.

The CDR3 is CASSFPGGYSYEQYF. The CDR3 coding sequence is TGTGCCAGCAGCTTTCCGGGAGGGTACTCCTACGAGCAGTACTTC. V and J are TRBV7-9 and TRBJ2-7, with 8 bases identical to TRBD2. The ends lost 3 bases at V and 0 bases at J; junction bases unmatched: 4. The CDR3 spans 15 residues. Germline loops: CDR1 SEHNR, CDR2 FQNEAQ (reference sequence).

This clone was seen a single time. The chain employs TRBV5-1 and TRBJ2-1; 8 bases fit TRBD1. V lost 1 base and J lost 3; bases outside the gene matches: 0. The germline gives CDR1 SGHRS, CDR2 YFSETQ. The CDR3 contains 14 residues. The CDR3 loop reads CASSLTGGYNEQFF. In nucleotides, the CDR3 is TGCGCCAGCAGCTTGACAGGGGGCTACAATGAGCAGTTCTTC.

Concerning this clone itself: This specimen includes other DNA sequences encoding the same CDR3. The V gene is TRBV28, the J gene TRBJ1-4; D remains unclear. The CDR3 runs 14 residues. From germline, CDR1 is MDHEN and CDR2 SYDVKM. Trimming removed 3 bases at V and 4 bases at J, with 9 bases between. In DNA form, the CDR3 reads TGTGCCAGCAGTTTGTTCGGCAGTAATGAAAAACTGTTTTTT. Its translation: CASSLFGSNEKLFF. The whole variable domain, filled in from reference TRBV28 and TRBJ1-4, reads DVKVTQSSRYLVKRTGEKVFLECVQDMDHENMFWYRQDPGLGLRLIYFSYDVKMKEKGDIPEGYSVSREKKERFSLILESASTNQTSMYLCASSLFGSNEKLFFGSGTQLSVL.

The V and J genes are TRBV28 and TRBJ2-7; TRBD1 matches at 8 bases. The germline gives CDR1 MDHEN, CDR2 SYDVKM. This CDR3 region has 15 residues. V lost 7 bases, J lost 0 bases, and 8 bases stayed unmatched. CDR3: CASTAPGGGSYEQYF. As DNA, the CDR3 is TGTGCCAGCACCGCCCCAGGGGGCGGCTCCTACGAGCAGTACTTC. The variable domain in full, completed from reference TRBV28 and TRBJ2-7, reads DVKVTQSSRYLVKRTGEKVFLECVQDMDHENMFWYRQDPGLGLRLIYFSYDVKMKEKGDIPEGYSVSREKKERFSLILESASTNQTSMYLCASTAPGGGSYEQYFGPGTRLTVT.

This chain joins TRBV29-1 and TRBJ2-7; tentatively, D is TRBD1 (5 bases). V lost 0 bases and J 7 bases, leaving 10 bases between the germline ends. Per the germline V gene, CDR1 is SQVTM and CDR2 is ANQGSEA. The CDR3 covers 12 residues. The CDR3: CSVEDLTEEQYF. CDR3 nucleotides: TGCAGCGTTGAAGATCTGACAGAAGAGCAGTACTTC.

The chain recombines TRBV7-9 with TRBJ1-5; D gene ambiguous. CDR3 length equals 12 residues. Germline V CDR1 and CDR2: SEHNR, FQNEAQ (reference sequence). The V gene lost 5 bases and the J gene lost 3 bases, with 5 bases spanning the gap. CDR3: CASSRFNQPQHF. The CDR3 DNA reads TGTGCCAGCAGCCGCTTCAATCAGCCCCAGCATTTT.

The genes are TRBV19 and TRBJ1-1, with D uncertain. V gave up 1 base and J gave up 4 bases, with 4 bases separating them. The germline V gene has CDR1 LNHDA and CDR2 SQIVND (reference sequence). CDR3 length: 12 residues. CDR3 protein: CASSIASTEAFF. CDR3 nucleotide sequence: TGTGCCAGTAGTATAGCCAGCACTGAAGCTTTCTTT.

Here the CDR3 reads CASSYTLDSFTDTQYF. As DNA, the CDR3 is TGTGCCAGCAGTTACACCCTGGACAGCTTCACAGATACGCAGTATTTT. V usage is TRBV6-5 and J usage is TRBJ2-3, with D possibly TRBD1 on 6 matching bases. There are 16 residues in the CDR3. The germline V and J ends were trimmed by 2 bases and 2 bases, with 14 bases remaining between them. Germline CDR1 and CDR2: MNHEY and SVGAGI.